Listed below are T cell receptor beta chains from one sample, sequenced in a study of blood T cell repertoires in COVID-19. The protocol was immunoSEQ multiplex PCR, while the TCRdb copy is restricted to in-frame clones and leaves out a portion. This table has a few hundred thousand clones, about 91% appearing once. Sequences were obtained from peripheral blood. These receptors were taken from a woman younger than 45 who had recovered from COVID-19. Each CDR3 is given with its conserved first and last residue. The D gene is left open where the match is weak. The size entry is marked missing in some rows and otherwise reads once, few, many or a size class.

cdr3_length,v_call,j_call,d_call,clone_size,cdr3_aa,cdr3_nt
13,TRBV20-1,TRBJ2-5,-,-,CSASPLVIVTQYF,TGCAGTGCTAGTCCCCTCGTGATAGTGACCCAGTACTTC
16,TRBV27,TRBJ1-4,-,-,CASSLGRGAANEKLFF,TGTGCCAGCAGTCTAGGGAGGGGGGCAGCTAATGAAAAACTGTTTTTT
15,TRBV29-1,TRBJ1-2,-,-,CSAIITDRANYGYTF,TGCAGCGCTATCATAACGGACAGAGCTAACTATGGCTACACCTTC
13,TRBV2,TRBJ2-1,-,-,CASSKEKYNEQFF,TGTGCCAGCAGCAAAGAGAAATACAATGAGCAGTTCTTC
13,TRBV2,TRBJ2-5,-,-,CATERGNQETQYF,TGTGCCACAGAGAGGGGGAACCAAGAGACCCAGTACTTC
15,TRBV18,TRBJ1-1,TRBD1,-,CASSLDRGRNTEAFF,TGTGCCAGCTCACTAGACAGGGGGCGAAACACTGAAGCTTTCTTT
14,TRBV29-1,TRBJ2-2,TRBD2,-,CSVEAGGAHGELFF,TGCAGCGTTGAGGCGGGGGGGGCCCACGGGGAGCTGTTTTTT
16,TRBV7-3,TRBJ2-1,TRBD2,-,CASSLRLAGSNNEQFF,TGTGCCAGCAGCTTAAGGCTAGCGGGGTCAAACAATGAGCAGTTCTTC
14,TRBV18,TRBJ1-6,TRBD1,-,CASSPSQGGSPLHF,TGTGCCAGCTCACCAAGCCAGGGGGGTTCACCCCTCCACTTT
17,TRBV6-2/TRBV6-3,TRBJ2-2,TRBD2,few,CASSAYYPTSGTGELFF,TGTGCCAGCAGTGCCTACTACCCGACTAGCGGCACCGGGGAGCTGTTTTTT
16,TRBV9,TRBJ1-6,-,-,CASSAPLGGGNSPLHF,TGTGCCAGCAGCGCACCTCTTGGGGGGGGAAATTCACCCCTCCACTTT
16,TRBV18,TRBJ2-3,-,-,CASSPLTTEGTDTQYF,TGTGCCAGCTCACCACTAACAACAGAAGGCACAGATACGCAGTATTTT
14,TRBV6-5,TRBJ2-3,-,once,CASSSLATTDTQYF,TGTGCCAGCAGTTCACTAGCAACCACAGATACGCAGTATTTT
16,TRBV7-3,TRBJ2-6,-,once,CASSLSRVSGANVLTF,TGTGCCAGCAGCTTAAGCAGGGTGTCCGGGGCCAACGTCCTGACTTTC
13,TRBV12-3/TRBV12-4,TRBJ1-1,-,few,CASREQGNTEAFF,TGTGCCAGCAGAGAACAGGGGAACACTGAAGCTTTCTTT
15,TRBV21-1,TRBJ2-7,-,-,CASSIGDGGSYEQYF,TGTGCCAGCAGCATCGGGGACGGGGGTTCCTACGAGCAGTACTTC
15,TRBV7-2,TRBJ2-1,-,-,CASSQSQGKHNEQFF,TGTGCCAGCAGTCAAAGCCAGGGGAAACACAATGAGCAGTTCTTC
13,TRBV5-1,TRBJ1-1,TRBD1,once,CASSKTGGSEAFF,TGCGCCAGCAGCAAGACAGGGGGTTCTGAAGCTTTCTTT
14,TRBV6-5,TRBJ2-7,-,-,CASSPQKAGNEQYF,TGTGCCAGCAGTCCTCAAAAGGCGGGGAACGAGCAGTACTTC
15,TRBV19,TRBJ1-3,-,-,CASRGTGIVGNTIYF,TGTGCCAGTAGGGGCACAGGGATCGTCGGAAACACCATATATTTT
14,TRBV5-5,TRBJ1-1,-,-,CASSLAGPNTEAFF,TGTGCCAGCAGCTTGGCAGGCCCGAACACTGAAGCTTTCTTT
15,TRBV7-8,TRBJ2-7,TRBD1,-,CASIRTGTGSYEQYF,TGTGCCAGCATTCGAACCGGGACAGGGTCCTACGAGCAGTACTTC
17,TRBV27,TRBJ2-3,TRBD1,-,CASRTTYRGTSTDTQYF,TGTGCCAGCAGAACGACCTACAGGGGTACTAGCACAGATACGCAGTATTTT
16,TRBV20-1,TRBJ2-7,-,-,CSASGMSWRASYEQYF,TGCAGTGCTAGTGGGATGAGCTGGAGGGCTTCCTACGAGCAGTACTTC
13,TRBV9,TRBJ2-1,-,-,CASSGGLHNEQFF,TGTGCCAGCAGCGGGGGACTCCACAATGAGCAGTTCTTC
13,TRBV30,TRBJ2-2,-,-,CAWSPVGTGELFF,TGTGCCTGGAGTCCGGTCGGCACCGGGGAGCTGTTTTTT
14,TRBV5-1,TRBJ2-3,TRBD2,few,CASSSSAGEDTQYF,TGCGCCAGCAGTTCCTCTGCGGGGGAAGATACGCAGTATTTT
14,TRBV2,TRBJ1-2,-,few,CASGSYPGLAGYTF,TGTGCCAGCGGTTCATATCCGGGGTTAGCTGGCTACACCTTC
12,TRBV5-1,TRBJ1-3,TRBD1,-,CASSVGQDPLYF,TGCGCCAGCAGCGTGGGACAGGACCCGTTATATTTT
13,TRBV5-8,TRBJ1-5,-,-,CASTGRGWQPQHF,TGTGCCAGCACCGGGAGGGGATGGCAGCCCCAGCATTTT
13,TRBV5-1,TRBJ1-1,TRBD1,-,CASSLGQGGRAFF,TGCGCCAGCAGCTTAGGACAGGGTGGACGAGCTTTCTTT
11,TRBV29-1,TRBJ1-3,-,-,CSGGVKDTIYF,TGCAGCGGCGGGGTAAAGGACACCATATATTTT
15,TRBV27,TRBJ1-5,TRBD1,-,CASSLGQGPNQPQHF,TGTGCCAGCAGTTTGGGACAGGGACCTAATCAGCCCCAGCATTTT
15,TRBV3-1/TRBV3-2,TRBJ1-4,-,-,CASSQDPGQPEKLFF,TGTGCCAGCAGCCAAGATCCAGGACAGCCTGAAAAACTGTTTTTT
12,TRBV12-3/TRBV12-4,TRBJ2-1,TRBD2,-,CASRGGYNEQFF,TGTGCCAGCCGGGGGGGTTACAATGAGCAGTTCTTC
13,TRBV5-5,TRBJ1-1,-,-,CASRLTVNTEAFF,TGTGCCAGCAGACTCACAGTGAACACTGAAGCTTTCTTT
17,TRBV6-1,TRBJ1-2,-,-,CASSETTSPREDYGYTF,TGTGCCAGCAGTGAAACTACGTCCCCACGGGAGGACTATGGCTACACCTTC
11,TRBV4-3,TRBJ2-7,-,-,CAHRDPYEQYF,TGCGCCCACAGGGACCCCTACGAGCAGTACTTC
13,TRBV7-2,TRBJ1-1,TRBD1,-,CASSQGALTEAFF,TGTGCCAGCAGCCAGGGGGCGTTGACTGAAGCTTTCTTT
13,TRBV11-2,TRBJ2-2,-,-,CASGRSNTGELFF,TGTGCCAGCGGGCGATCGAACACCGGGGAGCTGTTTTTT
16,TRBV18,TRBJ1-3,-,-,CASSPLAQGDGNTIYF,TGTGCCAGCTCACCATTAGCACAGGGAGACGGAAACACCATATATTTT
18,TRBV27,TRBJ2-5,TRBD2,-,CASSLYRASGVSWETQYF,TGTGCCAGCAGTTTATATAGGGCTAGCGGGGTATCATGGGAGACCCAGTACTTC
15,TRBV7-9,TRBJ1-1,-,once,CASSLGSRMNTEAFF,TGTGCCAGCAGCTTAGGGAGTCGGATGAACACTGAAGCTTTCTTT
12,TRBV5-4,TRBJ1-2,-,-,CASSFVNYGYTF,TGTGCCAGCAGCTTCGTCAACTATGGCTACACCTTC
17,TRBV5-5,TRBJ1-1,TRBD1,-,CASSSLPGQGMNTEAFF,TGTGCCAGCAGCTCACTACCGGGACAGGGGATGAACACTGAAGCTTTCTTT
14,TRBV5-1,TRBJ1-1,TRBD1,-,CASSLQGARTEAFF,TGCGCCAGCAGCTTACAGGGGGCTCGGACTGAAGCTTTCTTT
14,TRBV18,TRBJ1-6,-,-,CASSPAGNNSPLHF,TGTGCCAGCTCACCAGCGGGAAATAATTCACCCCTCCACTTT
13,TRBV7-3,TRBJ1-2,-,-,CASSLNRNYGYTF,TGTGCCAGCAGCTTAAACCGGAACTATGGCTACACCTTC
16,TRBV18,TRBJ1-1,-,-,CASSPSRQELNTEAFF,TGTGCCAGCTCACCCTCAAGACAGGAACTAAACACTGAAGCTTTCTTT
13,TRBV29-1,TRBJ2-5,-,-,CSVRRGAGETQYF,TGCAGCGTCCGTCGGGGGGCTGGGGAGACCCAGTACTTC
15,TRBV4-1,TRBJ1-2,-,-,CASSQVATSNYGYTF,TGCGCCAGCAGCCAAGTGGCCACGTCTAACTATGGCTACACCTTC